This T cell receptor beta chain stems from a study of T cell responses to AZD1222 COVID-19 vaccine. Across the whole study: The analysis combined second doses at about 4 or about 12 weeks.

TCRdb's table, derived via immunoSEQ multiplex PCR, lists solely in-frame clones and lacks some. The table has just over 80,000 clones, 70% to 90% seen once. As regards this clone: The antigen is undetermined.

Germline V gene data show CDR1 as MNHEY and CDR2 as SVGAGI. V gave up 4 bases and J gave up 3 bases; unmatched junction bases: 4. This CDR3 is 14 amino acids long. Study outcomes and limitations: The donors showed a predominance of white British ancestry and of females, with possible underestimation of clonal diversity. In all cases, repertoires were sampled only after the peak T cell response. Increased Spike-specific TCR breadth and depth were observed after two AZD1222 doses.

The sequence was collected from an adult in good health. The sample in question was peripheral blood, obtained on day 0 of AZD1222 vaccination. The chain links TRBV6-5 to TRBJ1-2; 8 bases map to TRBD1. The CDR3 sequence is CASSSGQVHYGYTF. In nucleotides, the CDR3 is TGTGCCAGCAGTTCGGGACAGGTCCACTATGGCTACACCTTC.